Shown below are 5 T cell receptor beta chains from a single sample sequenced in a study of early stage breast cancer tumors. The method was immunoSEQ multiplex PCR; TCRdb's version includes in-frame clones alone and lacks a portion of them. The sample shows about 30,000 clones, approximately 75% of them seen only once. Sequenced: blood. The receptor set was obtained from a person in their fifties or sixties with breast cancer.

The chain has TRBV7-3 and TRBJ1-1; a possible D gene is TRBD1 (6 bases). Germline loops: CDR1 SGHTA, CDR2 FQGTGA. CDR3 length: 14 residues. V lost 1 base, J lost 11 bases, and 17 bases lay in between. The DNA of the CDR3 is TGTGCCAGCAGCTTAAATGGGGGCGGTGGACGGGCTTTCTTT. Its translation: CASSLNGGGGRAFF.

The sample holds a few counts of this clone. CDR3 residues: CASSLGGDGYTF. The CDR3 DNA reads TGCGCCAGCAGCTTGGGAGGAGATGGCTACACCTTC. This chain connects TRBV5-1 to TRBJ1-2, with D hard to call. The germline CDR1 and CDR2 sequences are SGHRS and YFSETQ. The length of the CDR3 is 12 residues. With 0 bases removed from V and 6 bases from J, the gap between germline ends came to 6 bases.

The chain carries TRBV7-2 and TRBJ2-4; D remains ambiguous. The CDR3 covers 14 residues. Germline V lookup: CDR1 SGHTA, CDR2 FQGNSA. The V end was cut by 5 bases, the J end by 0 bases, with 8 bases between. The CDR3 here is CASSQERAKNIQYF. For the CDR3, the DNA is TGTGCCAGCAGCCAGGAACGAGCCAAAAACATTCAGTACTTC.

The J gene is TRBJ1-5, the V gene TRBV9; 7 bases are a match to TRBD1. V lost 2 bases to trimming and J lost 4 bases; unmatched junction nucleotides: 6. Germline assignment: CDR1 SGDLS and CDR2 YYNGEE. The CDR3 runs to 15 residues. In DNA form, the CDR3 reads TGTGCCAGCAGCGTCGGGACAGTTGGAAATCAGCCCCAGCATTTT. This encodes CASSVGTVGNQPQHF.

This sequence joins TRBV29-1 and TRBJ1-2; the D gene is possibly TRBD1 (5 bases). V gave up 0 bases and J gave up 3 bases, with 20 bases separating them. Per the germline V gene, CDR1 is SQVTM and CDR2 is ANQGSEA. The length of the CDR3 is 17 residues. CDR3 region: CSVEDLIGAQRYYGYTF. The CDR3 DNA follows: TGCAGCGTTGAAGATTTAATCGGGGCCCAGCGGTACTATGGCTACACCTTC.